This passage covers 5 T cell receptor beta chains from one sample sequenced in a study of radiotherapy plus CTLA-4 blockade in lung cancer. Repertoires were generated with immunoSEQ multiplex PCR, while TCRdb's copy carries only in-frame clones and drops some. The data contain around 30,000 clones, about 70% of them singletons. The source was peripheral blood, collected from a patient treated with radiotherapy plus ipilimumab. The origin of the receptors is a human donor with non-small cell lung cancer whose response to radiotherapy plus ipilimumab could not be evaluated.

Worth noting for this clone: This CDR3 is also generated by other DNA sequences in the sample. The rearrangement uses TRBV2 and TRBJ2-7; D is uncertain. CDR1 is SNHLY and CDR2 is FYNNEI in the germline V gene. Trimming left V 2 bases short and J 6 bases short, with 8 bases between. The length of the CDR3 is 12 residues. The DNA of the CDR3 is TGTGCCAGCAGTGAAATCGCAGGCGAGCAGTACTTC. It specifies CASSEIAGEQYF. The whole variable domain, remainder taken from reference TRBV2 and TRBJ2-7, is EPEVTQTPSHQVTQMGQEVILRCVPISNHLYFYWYRQILGQKVEFLVSFYNNEISEKSEIFDDQFSVERPDGSNFTLKIRSTKLEDSAMYFCASSEIAGEQYFGPGTRLTVT.

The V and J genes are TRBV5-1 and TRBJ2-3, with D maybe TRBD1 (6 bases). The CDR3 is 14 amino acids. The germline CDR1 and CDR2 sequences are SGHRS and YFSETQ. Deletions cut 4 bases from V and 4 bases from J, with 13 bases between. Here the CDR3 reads CASSTGQPSDTQYF. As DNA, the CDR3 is TGCGCCAGCAGCACAGGACAGCCCTCAGATACGCAGTATTTT.

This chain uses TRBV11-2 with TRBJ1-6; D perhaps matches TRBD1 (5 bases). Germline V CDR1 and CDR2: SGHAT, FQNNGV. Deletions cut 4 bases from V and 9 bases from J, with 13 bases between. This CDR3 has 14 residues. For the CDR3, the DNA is TGTGCCAGCAGCTACGTGGGGGGGGGTTCACCCCTCCACTTT. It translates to CASSYVGGGSPLHF.

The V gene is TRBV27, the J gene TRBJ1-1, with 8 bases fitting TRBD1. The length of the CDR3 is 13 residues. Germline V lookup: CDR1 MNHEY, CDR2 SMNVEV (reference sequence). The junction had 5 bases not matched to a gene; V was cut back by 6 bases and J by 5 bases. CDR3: CASRVQGGTEAFF. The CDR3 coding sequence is TGTGCCAGCAGGGTACAGGGGGGGACTGAAGCTTTCTTT.

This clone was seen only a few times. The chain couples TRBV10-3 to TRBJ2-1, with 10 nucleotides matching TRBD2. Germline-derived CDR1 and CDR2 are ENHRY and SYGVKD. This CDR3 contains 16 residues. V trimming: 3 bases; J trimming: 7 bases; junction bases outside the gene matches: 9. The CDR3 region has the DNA TGTGCCATCAGTGATCGGGAGCGGGAGGGTTCAAATGAGCAGTTCTTC. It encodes CAISDREREGSNEQFF.